This T cell receptor (beta chain) was sequenced in a study of shared clonotypes between healthy human individuals. Study-wide results and limits: Sorted-subset sequencing was shown by rarefaction to be incomplete despite large depth.

On this clone: Antigen specificity is unknown.

This CDR3 is built from 16 residues. CDR1 and CDR2 (germline): MGHRA, YSYEKL. Trimming took 1 base from V and 8 from J; bases not matched to a gene: 9. The protocol was immunoSEQ multiplex PCR, while the TCRdb copy is restricted to in-frame clones and leaves out a portion. Here the sample spans 1.5 million to 2.5 million clones, about 95% being singletons. Naive CD8 populations comprised CD45RO-negative cells positively selected for CCR7, excluding terminally differentiated effector memory CD45RA+ cells. Sequenced sample: naive CD8+ T cells sorted from blood. The V gene is TRBV4-1, the J gene TRBJ2-1; 9 bases are shared with TRBD1. The sequence was collected from a man aged 18 to 30 in good health. CDR3 region: CASSQGLTGGWDEQFF. CDR3 sequence (DNA): TGCGCCAGCAGCCAAGGCTTAACAGGGGGCTGGGATGAGCAGTTCTTC.